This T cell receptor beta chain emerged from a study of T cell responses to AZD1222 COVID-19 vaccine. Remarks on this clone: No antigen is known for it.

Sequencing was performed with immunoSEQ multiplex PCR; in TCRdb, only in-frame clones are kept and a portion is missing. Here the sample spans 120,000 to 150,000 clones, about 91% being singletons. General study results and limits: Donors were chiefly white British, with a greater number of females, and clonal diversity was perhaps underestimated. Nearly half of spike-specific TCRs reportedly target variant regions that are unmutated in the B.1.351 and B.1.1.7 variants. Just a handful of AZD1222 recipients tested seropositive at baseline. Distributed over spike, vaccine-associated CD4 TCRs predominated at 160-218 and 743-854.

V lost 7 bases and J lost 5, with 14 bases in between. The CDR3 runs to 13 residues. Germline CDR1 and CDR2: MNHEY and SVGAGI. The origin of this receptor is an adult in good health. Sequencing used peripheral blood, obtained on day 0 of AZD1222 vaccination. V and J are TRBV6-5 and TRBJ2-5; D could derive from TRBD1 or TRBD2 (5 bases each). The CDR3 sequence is CASNGALAETQYF. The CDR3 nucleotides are TGTGCCAGCAATGGGGCGTTAGCGGAGACCCAGTACTTC.